The TCR beta chain described here comes from a study of blood T cells in healthy people across ages. Sample-barcoded 5' priming and a J-beta primer mix drove a second PCR of roughly 7 to 11 cycles. Carrying 12 random nucleotides, a template-switch adaptor labeled each individual cDNA molecule. TCRdb re-derived calls from the 5' RACE reads in MiXCR, one entry per CDR3 protein. This sample carries over 1,300,000 distinct CDR3 sequences, approximately 59% of them seen once, and the ten largest clones take 6.5% to 8.5%. Findings of the study overall: A greater number of naive CD4+ cells and higher diversity distinguished long-lived donors from aged donors. Diversity estimated from one million T cells was considered an underestimate.

For this clonotype: What it binds is unknown.

The CDR3 extends over 16 amino acids. Trimming pared 3 bases from V and 1 base from J, leaving 11 bases between. The germline gives CDR1 SGDLS, CDR2 YYNGEE. Sequenced input: blood. V gene TRBV9 combines with J gene TRBJ2-6; TRBD1 or TRBD2 may be the D gene (6 bases each). The source is a man aged 18 to 30 in good health. Here the CDR3 reads CASSAVGGSGANVLTF. The CDR3 DNA follows: TGTGCCAGCAGCGCCGTAGGGGGGTCTGGGGCCAACGTCCTGACTTTC.